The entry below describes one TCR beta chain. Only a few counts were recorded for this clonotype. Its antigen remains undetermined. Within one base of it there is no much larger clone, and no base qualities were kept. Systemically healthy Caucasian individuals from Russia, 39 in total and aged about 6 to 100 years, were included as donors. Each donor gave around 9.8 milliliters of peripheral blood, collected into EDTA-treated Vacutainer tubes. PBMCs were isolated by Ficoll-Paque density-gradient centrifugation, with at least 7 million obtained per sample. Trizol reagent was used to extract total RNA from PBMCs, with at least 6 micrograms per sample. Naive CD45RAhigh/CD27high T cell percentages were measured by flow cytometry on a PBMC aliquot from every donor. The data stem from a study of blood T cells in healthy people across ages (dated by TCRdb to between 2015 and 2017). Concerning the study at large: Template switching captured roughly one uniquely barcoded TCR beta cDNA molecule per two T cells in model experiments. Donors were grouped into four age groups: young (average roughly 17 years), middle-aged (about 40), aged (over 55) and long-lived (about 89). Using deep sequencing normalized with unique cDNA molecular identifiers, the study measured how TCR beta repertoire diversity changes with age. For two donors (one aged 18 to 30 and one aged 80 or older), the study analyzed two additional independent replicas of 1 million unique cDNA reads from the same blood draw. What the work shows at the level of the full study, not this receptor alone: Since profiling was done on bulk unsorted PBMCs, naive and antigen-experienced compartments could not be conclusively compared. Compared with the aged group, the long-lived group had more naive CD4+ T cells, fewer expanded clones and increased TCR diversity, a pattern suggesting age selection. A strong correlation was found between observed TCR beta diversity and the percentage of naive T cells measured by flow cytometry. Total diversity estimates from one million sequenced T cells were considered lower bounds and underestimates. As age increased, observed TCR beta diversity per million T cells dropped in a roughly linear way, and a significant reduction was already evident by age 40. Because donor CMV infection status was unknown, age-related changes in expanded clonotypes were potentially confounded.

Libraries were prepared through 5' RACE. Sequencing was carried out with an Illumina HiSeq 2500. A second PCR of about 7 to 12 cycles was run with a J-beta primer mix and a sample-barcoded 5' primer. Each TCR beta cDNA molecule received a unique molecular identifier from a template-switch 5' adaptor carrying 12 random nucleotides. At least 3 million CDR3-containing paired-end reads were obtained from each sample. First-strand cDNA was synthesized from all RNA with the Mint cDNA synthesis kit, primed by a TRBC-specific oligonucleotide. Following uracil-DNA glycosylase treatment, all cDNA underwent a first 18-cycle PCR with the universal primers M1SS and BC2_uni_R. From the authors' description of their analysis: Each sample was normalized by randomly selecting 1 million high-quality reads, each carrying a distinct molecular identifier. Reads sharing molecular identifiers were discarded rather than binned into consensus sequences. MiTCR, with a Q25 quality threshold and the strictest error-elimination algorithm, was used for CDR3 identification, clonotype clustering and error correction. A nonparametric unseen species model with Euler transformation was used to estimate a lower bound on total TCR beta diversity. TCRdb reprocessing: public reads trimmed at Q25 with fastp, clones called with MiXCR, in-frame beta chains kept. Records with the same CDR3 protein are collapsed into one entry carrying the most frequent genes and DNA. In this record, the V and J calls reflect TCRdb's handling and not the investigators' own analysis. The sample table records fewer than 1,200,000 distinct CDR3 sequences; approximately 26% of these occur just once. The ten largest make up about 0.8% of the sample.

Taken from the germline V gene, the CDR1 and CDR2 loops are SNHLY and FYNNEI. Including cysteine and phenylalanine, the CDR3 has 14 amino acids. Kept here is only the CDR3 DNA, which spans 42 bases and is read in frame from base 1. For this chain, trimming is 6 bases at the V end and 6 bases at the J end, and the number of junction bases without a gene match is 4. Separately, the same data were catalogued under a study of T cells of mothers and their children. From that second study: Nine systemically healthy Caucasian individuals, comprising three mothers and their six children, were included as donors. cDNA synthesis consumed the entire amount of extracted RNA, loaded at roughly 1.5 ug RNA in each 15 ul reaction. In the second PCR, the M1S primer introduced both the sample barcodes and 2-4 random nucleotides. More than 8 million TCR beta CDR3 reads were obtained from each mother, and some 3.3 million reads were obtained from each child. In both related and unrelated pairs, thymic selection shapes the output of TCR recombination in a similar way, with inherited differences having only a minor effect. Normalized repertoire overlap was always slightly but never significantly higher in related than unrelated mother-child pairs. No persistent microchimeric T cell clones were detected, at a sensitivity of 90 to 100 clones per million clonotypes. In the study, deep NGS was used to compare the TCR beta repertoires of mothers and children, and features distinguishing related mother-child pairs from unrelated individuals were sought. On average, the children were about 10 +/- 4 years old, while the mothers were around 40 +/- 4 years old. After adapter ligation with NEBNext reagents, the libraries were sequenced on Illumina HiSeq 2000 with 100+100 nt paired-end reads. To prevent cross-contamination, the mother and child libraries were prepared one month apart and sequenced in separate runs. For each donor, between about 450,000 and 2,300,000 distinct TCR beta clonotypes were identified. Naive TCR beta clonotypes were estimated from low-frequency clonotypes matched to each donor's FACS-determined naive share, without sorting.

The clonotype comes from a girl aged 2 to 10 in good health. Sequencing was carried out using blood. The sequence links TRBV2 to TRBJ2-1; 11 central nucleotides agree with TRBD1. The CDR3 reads CASRPGTGGNEQFF. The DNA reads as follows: TGTGCCAGCAGACCAGGGACAGGGGGCAATGAGCAGTTCTTC. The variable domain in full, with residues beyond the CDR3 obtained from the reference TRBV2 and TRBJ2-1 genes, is EPEVTQTPSHQVTQMGQEVILRCVPISNHLYFYWYRQILGQKVEFLVSFYNNEISEKSEIFDDQFSVERPDGSNFTLKIRSTKLEDSAMYFCASRPGTGGNEQFFGPGTRLTVL.